The 10 T cell receptor beta chains listed next were all sequenced from one sample in a study of T cell responses to AZD1222 COVID-19 vaccine. Measured with immunoSEQ multiplex PCR; TCRdb has only the in-frame clones, and not every one. The profile covers 160,000 or so clones, with 88% appearing a single time and more than 5% taken by the ten largest. The source material was peripheral blood, sampled on day 0 of AZD1222 vaccination. These receptors originate from an adult in good health.

V usage is TRBV5-4 and J usage is TRBJ2-7, with 8 positions matching TRBD2. The germline V gene encodes CDR1 SGHNT and CDR2 YYREEE (reference sequence). This CDR3 spans 15 amino acids. With 0 bases clipped from V and 7 bases from J, the junction kept 9 bases outside the gene matches. CDR3 in DNA: TGTGCCAGCAGCTTGGAGGGACTAGGACTGGGGGAGCAGTACTTC. Translated: CASSLEGLGLGEQYF.

The gene calls are TRBV27 and TRBJ1-6, with D perhaps matching TRBD1 (6 bases). Germline loops: CDR1 MNHEY, CDR2 SMNVEV (reference sequence). The length of the CDR3 is 14 residues. The V gene lost 5 bases and the J gene lost 10 bases, with 15 bases spanning the gap. CDR3 protein: CASSRGQSGSPLHF. DNA for the CDR3: TGTGCCAGCAGTCGCGGACAGAGCGGCTCACCCCTCCACTTT.

The rearrangement uses TRBV4-3 and TRBJ1-1, with a weak D call TRBD1 (6 bases). Between the trimmed V and J ends, which lost 1 base and 3 bases, there was a span of 12 bases. This CDR3 spans 15 amino acids. CDR1 and CDR2 from the germline V gene are LGHNA and YSLEER. In DNA, the CDR3 is TGCGCCAGCAGCCAAGGGGCGGAGGGGGACACTGAAGCTTTCTTT. Translation gives CASSQGAEGDTEAFF.

The chain employs TRBV28 and TRBJ1-2; D possibly corresponds to TRBD1 (5 bases). Deletions cut 2 bases from V and 8 bases from J, with 15 bases between. The germline CDR1 and CDR2 sequences are MDHEN and SYDVKM. The CDR3 loop spans 14 amino acids. In DNA, the CDR3 is TGTGCCAGCAGTTTACGTATGGGGCAGGAAGGCTACACCTTC. Translated: CASSLRMGQEGYTF.

This clone was seen once. The chain employs TRBV5-5 and TRBJ1-2; the D is unclear. Trimming took off 0 bases at V and 8 bases at J, with 8 bases between the two ends. CDR3 length equals 12 residues. Per the germline V gene, CDR1 is SGHKS and CDR2 is YYEKEE (reference sequence). DNA of the CDR3: TGTGCCAGCAGCTTGGCGGTGGGGGGCTACACCTTC. Its protein product is CASSLAVGGYTF.

The chain links TRBV5-4 to TRBJ2-4; 8 nucleotides align to TRBD1. Germline V lookup: CDR1 SGHNT, CDR2 YYREEE (reference sequence). J lost 8 bases, V lost 4 bases, and 5 bases had no gene match. CDR3 size: 13 residues. Written as DNA, the CDR3 is TGTGCCAGCAGCCTGGACAGGGAAGACATTCAGTACTTC. Encoded protein: CASSLDREDIQYF.

This clone has just one count. J is TRBJ1-4 and V is TRBV3-1 (or the pseudogene TRBV3-2); D is possibly TRBD1 (5 bases). This CDR3 has 15 residues. Germline V gene lookup returns CDR1 LGHDT and CDR2 YNNKEL (reference sequence). Trimming shortened V by 5 bases and J by 8 bases, and 18 bases separated the two germline ends. The CDR3 DNA follows: TGTGCCAGCAGCGTATCCGGGACGGGGAGGGAAAAACTGTTTTTT. Its translation is CASSVSGTGREKLFF.

The chain links TRBV10-2 to TRBJ1-5, with unresolved D. Germline assignment: CDR1 WSHSY and CDR2 SAAADI. The V gene lost 6 bases and the J gene lost 0 bases, with 9 bases spanning the gap. This CDR3 is built from 14 residues. CDR3 amino acids: CASSPANSNQPQHF. CDR3 in DNA: TGCGCCAGCAGCCCTGCCAATAGCAATCAGCCCCAGCATTTT.

The rearrangement uses TRBV4-2 and TRBJ2-1; the match to TRBD1 covers 12 bases. The CDR3 totals 15 residues. The germline V gene has CDR1 LGHNA and CDR2 YNFKEQ. J was trimmed by 6 bases and V by 4 bases; bases with no gene match: 4. CDR3 sequence (DNA): TGTGCCAGCAGCCCGGGACAGGGGGCGATCAATGAGCAGTTCTTC. Protein product: CASSPGQGAINEQFF.

V gene TRBV28 combines with J gene TRBJ1-2; 7 nucleotides line up with TRBD1. The length of the CDR3 is 15 residues. V shed 5 bases and J 0 bases; nucleotides not matched to a gene: 6. Looked up from germline, CDR1 is MDHEN and CDR2 is SYDVKM. The CDR3: CASSHGTVANYGYTF. CDR3 coding DNA: TGTGCCAGCAGTCACGGGACAGTAGCTAACTATGGCTACACCTTC.